The T cell receptor beta chain under discussion was sequenced for a study of T cell responses to AZD1222 COVID-19 vaccine. The CDR3 covers 14 residues. With 0 bases removed from V and 4 bases from J, the gap between germline ends came to 10 bases. Germline CDR1 reads SGHRS; CDR2 reads YFSETQ. A note on this clone: What it binds is not known.

Generated by immunoSEQ multiplex PCR, the TCRdb table keeps only in-frame clones and is missing some. Here the sample spans around 110,000 clones, 80% to 85% being singletons. General study points: Spike regions recognized by vaccine-associated CD4 TCRs spanned the protein, led by 160-218 and 743-854.

The rearrangement links TRBV5-1 to TRBJ1-2; D is ambiguous. Sequenced material: peripheral blood, taken on day 0 of AZD1222 vaccination. This receptor was identified in an adult in good health. The CDR3 protein is CASSLVAETYGYTF. CDR3 nucleotides: TGCGCCAGCAGCTTGGTTGCGGAAACCTATGGCTACACCTTC.